Below, 31 T cell receptor beta chains from the same sample are listed, as sequenced in a study of blood T cell repertoires in COVID-19. Only in-frame clones appear in the TCRdb table, and some are missing; sequencing was by immunoSEQ multiplex PCR. Seen here are about 220,000 clones, approximately 80% observed once, and the top ten hold approximately 1.2%. The sequenced material came from PBMCs or T cells enriched from blood (not recorded which). All receptors come from a woman aged 40 to 50 with acute COVID-19.

The rearrangement links TRBV5-4 to TRBJ1-6; D not resolved. Germline-derived CDR1 and CDR2 are SGHNT and YYREEE (reference sequence). This CDR3 region has 13 residues. V lost 2 bases and J lost 6, with 6 bases in between. Written as DNA, the CDR3 is TGTGCCAGCAGCTTTGGCTCTAATTCACCCCTCCACTTT. This encodes CASSFGSNSPLHF.

V gene TRBV24-1 combines with J gene TRBJ1-2, with TRBD1 matching 8 bases. The CDR3 runs to 18 residues. V trimming: 2 bases; J trimming: 0 bases; junction bases outside the gene matches: 10. Germline V lookup: CDR1 KGHDR, CDR2 SFDVKD. CDR3 sequence: CATSDSRQGAGANYGYTF. CDR3 coding DNA: TGTGCCACCAGTGATTCTCGTCAGGGGGCTGGAGCTAACTATGGCTACACCTTC.

This chain links TRBV10-3 with TRBJ2-1; 9 bases match TRBD2. The germline gives CDR1 ENHRY, CDR2 SYGVKD. V lost 3 bases, J lost 10 bases, and 10 bases stayed unmatched. This CDR3 has 15 amino acids. In DNA form, the CDR3 reads TGTGCCATCAGTGACCGACTAGCGGTAAAGTGGGAGCAGTTCTTC. It encodes CAISDRLAVKWEQFF.

V is TRBV7-9 and J is TRBJ1-1; 10 bases are shared with TRBD1. Germline assignment: CDR1 SEHNR and CDR2 FQNEAQ (reference sequence). The CDR3 is 16 amino acids. Losses at the gene ends were 5 bases for V and 0 bases for J; bases not matched to a gene: 6. CDR3 loop: CASSPRQGAMNTEAFF. The CDR3, as DNA: TGTGCCAGCAGCCCAAGACAGGGGGCGATGAACACTGAAGCTTTCTTT.

The V and J genes are TRBV9 and TRBJ1-6; the D is unclear. The CDR3 is 13 residues long. Germline CDR1 reads SGDLS; CDR2 reads YYNGEE. The V end lost 0 bases, the J end lost 7 bases, and 5 bases lay between the germline ends. CDR3 sequence: CASSVVVNSPLHF. For the CDR3, the DNA is TGTGCCAGCAGCGTAGTAGTCAATTCACCCCTCCACTTT.

The V gene is TRBV19, the J gene TRBJ2-7; unclear D gene. The ends were cut back, 3 bases at V and 5 bases at J, with 17 bases in the middle. CDR3 length: 15 residues. CDR1 LNHDA and CDR2 SQIVND come from the germline V gene (reference sequence). CDR3 sequence (DNA): TGTGCCAGTAGTATTATGGCAGGCGAGCTCAACGAGCAGTACTTC. Protein sequence: CASSIMAGELNEQYF.

The chain combines TRBV7-9 with TRBJ1-3; D is unclear. V lost 4 bases and J 4 bases, leaving 17 bases between the germline ends. This CDR3 is built from 16 residues. Germline CDR1 SEHNR, CDR2 FQNEAQ (reference sequence). The CDR3 is CASSSVAGLMGNTIYF. The CDR3 DNA follows: TGTGCCAGCAGCTCGGTAGCTGGCCTGATGGGAAACACCATATATTTT.

The chain is built from TRBV5-1 and TRBJ2-2; D is perhaps TRBD1 (6 bases). The CDR3 is made up of 16 amino acids. Trimming stripped 4 bases from V and 2 bases from J, with 15 bases between. Germline CDR1 and CDR2: SGHRS and YFSETQ. The CDR3 coding sequence is TGCGCCAGCAGCGCCGGGACACTTTTAAACACCGGGGAGCTGTTTTTT. Amino acids: CASSAGTLLNTGELFF.

This chain connects TRBV13 to TRBJ1-1; D gene uncertain. Trimming removed 6 bases at V and 3 bases at J, with 17 bases between. Germline V gives CDR1 PRHDT, CDR2 FYEKMQ (reference sequence). This CDR3 has 15 amino acids. The CDR3 DNA follows: TGTGCCAGCAGGTCCCAAATGAACTCGGACACTGAAGCTTTCTTT. Its protein is CASRSQMNSDTEAFF.

The chain couples TRBV19 to TRBJ1-2; D not resolved. The CDR3 totals 13 residues. Trimming left V 3 bases short and J 1 base short, with 6 bases between. Germline values: CDR1 LNHDA, CDR2 SQIVND (reference sequence). CDR3 loop: CASSIYFNYGYTF. CDR3 bases: TGTGCCAGTAGTATCTATTTTAACTATGGCTACACCTTC. The full variable domain, in which reference TRBV19 and TRBJ1-2 provide the parts outside the CDR3, is DGGITQSPKYLFRKEGQNVTLSCEQNLNHDAMYWYRQDPGQGLRLIYYSQIVNDFQKGDIAEGYSVSREKKESFPLTVTSAQKNPTAFYLCASSIYFNYGYTFGSGTRLTVV.

This clone has a handful of counts. The chain employs TRBV7-3 and TRBJ2-3; 10 bases align to TRBD2. Germline-derived CDR1 and CDR2 are SGHTA and FQGTGA. V lost 0 bases to trimming and J lost 0 bases; unmatched junction nucleotides: 6. This CDR3 comprises 18 residues. CDR3 coding DNA: TGTGCCAGCAGCTTAACGGCTAGCGGGAGTTCTAGCACAGATACGCAGTATTTT. This codes for CASSLTASGSSSTDTQYF.

The genes are TRBV10-3 and TRBJ2-3; TRBD2 aligns across 10 bases. The CDR3 extends over 13 amino acids. Germline loops: CDR1 ENHRY, CDR2 SYGVKD. Trimming removed 10 bases from V and 6 bases from J; junction bases left unmatched: 7. Here the CDR3 reads CATLGLASDTQYF. In nucleotides, the CDR3 is TGTGCCACCCTGGGACTAGCGAGTGATACGCAGTATTTT.

This clone was picked up one time. The CDR3 DNA is TGTGCCAGCGCGTTATCAGGGACAGGGGCCCTCGATGAGCAGTTCTTC. Translating it yields CASALSGTGALDEQFF. The J gene is TRBJ2-1, the V gene TRBV19; 10 bases are shared with TRBD1. V was pared by 9 bases and J by 8 bases, with 16 bases of the junction left unmatched. The CDR3 is 16 residues long. The V gene's germline CDR1 is LNHDA and CDR2 SQIVND (reference sequence).

The chain employs TRBV18 and TRBJ1-3; 8 positions match TRBD1. Germline trimming cut 3 bases from V and 1 base from J; bases unmatched to any gene: 11. Germline assignment: CDR1 KGHSH and CDR2 LQKENI. The length of the CDR3 is 18 residues. CDR3 in DNA: TGTGCCAGCTCACCCGGACAGGGTTTGATATTTTCTGGAAACACCATATATTTT. Its translation: CASSPGQGLIFSGNTIYF. Full variable domain (missing parts from reference TRBV18 and TRBJ1-3): NAGVMQNPRHLVRRRGQEARLRCSPMKGHSHVYWYRQLPEEGLKFMVYLQKENIIDESGMPKERFSAEFPKEGPSILRIQQVVRGDSAAYFCASSPGQGLIFSGNTIYFGEGSWLTVV.

The genes are TRBV4-1 and TRBJ2-7; TRBD1 might be the D (5 bases). The V and J ends lost 1 base and 6 bases respectively, with 16 bases between them. The CDR3 length is 15 residues. Germline V gives CDR1 MGHRA, CDR2 YSYEKL. The CDR3 loop is CASSQGPRAKTEQYF. The CDR3 DNA reads TGCGCCAGCAGCCAAGGGCCCAGGGCAAAAACCGAGCAGTACTTC.

J is TRBJ2-3 and V is TRBV5-4; 12 bases agree with TRBD2. The CDR3 loop spans 18 amino acids. CDR1 and CDR2 from the germline V gene are SGHNT and YYREEE (reference sequence). The trim removed 4 bases at V and 0 bases at J, leaving 9 bases unmatched. The CDR3, as DNA: TGTGCCAGCAGCCTGCGGAGGACTAGCGGGGCTAGCACAGATACGCAGTATTTT. Its translation: CASSLRRTSGASTDTQYF.

The rearrangement joins TRBV11-2 to TRBJ1-1; D is perhaps TRBD1 (6 bases). V shed 5 bases and J shed 5 bases, with 9 bases lying between them. The CDR3 consists of 12 residues. CDR1 SGHAT and CDR2 FQNNGV come from the germline V gene. CDR3: CASSLQGTEAFF. The DNA for the CDR3 is TGTGCCAGCAGCCTACAGGGTACTGAAGCTTTCTTT.

This rearrangement joins TRBV6-4 to TRBJ2-3; 8 bases align to TRBD1. The CDR3 is made up of 14 amino acids. V lost 4 bases, J lost 10 bases, and 10 bases stayed unmatched. Germline V lookup: CDR1 MRHNA, CDR2 SNTAGT. CDR3 amino acids: CASSASPGQGAQYF. Here the CDR3 DNA reads TGTGCCAGCAGTGCCTCCCCAGGACAGGGCGCGCAGTATTTT.

This rearrangement joins TRBV5-5 to TRBJ2-7; 7 positions agree with TRBD2. Per the germline V gene, CDR1 is SGHKS and CDR2 is YYEKEE (reference sequence). V shed 2 bases and J 7 bases; nucleotides not matched to a gene: 9. The CDR3 sequence is 14 residues long. The CDR3 spells CASSFNGRTYEQYF. The CDR3 nucleotides are TGTGCCAGCAGCTTTAACGGGAGGACTTATGAGCAGTACTTC. The full variable domain, with the rest looked up from reference TRBV5-5 and TRBJ2-7, is DAGVTQSPTHLIKTRGQQVTLRCSPISGHKSVSWYQQVLGQGPQFIFQYYEKEERGRGNFPDRFSARQFPNYSSELNVNALLLGDSALYLCASSFNGRTYEQYFGPGTRLTVT.

The V and J genes are TRBV28 and TRBJ2-7, with TRBD2 matching 15 bases. J gave up 2 bases and V 1 base, and 9 bases lay outside the gene matches. The CDR3 is 19 amino acids. CDR1 MDHEN and CDR2 SYDVKM come from the germline V gene. The CDR3 loop reads CASSLLGGLAGGQPYEQYF. Written as DNA, the CDR3 is TGTGCCAGCAGTTTATTGGGGGGACTAGCGGGAGGACAACCCTACGAGCAGTACTTC.

The rearrangement uses TRBV6-5 and TRBJ2-5, with D possibly TRBD1 on 5 matching bases. CDR3 length: 14 residues. The germline V and J ends were trimmed by 6 bases and 4 bases, with 15 bases remaining between them. Germline-derived CDR1 and CDR2 are MNHEY and SVGAGI. CDR3 in DNA: TGTGCCAGCAGACGCGTTCAGGGCGGAGAGACCCAGTACTTC. This encodes CASRRVQGGETQYF.

The rearrangement links TRBV29-1 to TRBJ2-7, with a possible D match to TRBD2 (6 bases). V dropped 4 bases and J dropped 5 bases, with 12 bases sitting between them. Germline CDR1 is SQVTM and CDR2 is ANQGSEA. This CDR3 comprises 12 residues. The chain's CDR3 is CSVVRGLNEQYF. DNA of the CDR3: TGCAGCGTTGTACGGGGGTTGAACGAGCAGTACTTC.

V gene TRBV30 combines with J gene TRBJ2-7; maybe TRBD1 (5 bases). Germline CDR1 is GTSNPN and CDR2 is SVGIG (reference sequence). Between the trimmed V and J ends, which lost 1 base and 0 bases, there was a span of 16 bases. CDR3 length equals 16 residues. The CDR3 DNA reads TGTGCCTGGAGTGACCAGGACACTTTATTCTCCTACGAGCAGTACTTC. Residues: CAWSDQDTLFSYEQYF.

The chain uses TRBV5-1 and TRBJ2-7, with 12 bases fitting TRBD2. The trim removed 0 bases at V and 4 bases at J, leaving 2 bases unmatched. Germline V gene data show CDR1 as SGHRS and CDR2 as YFSETQ. CDR3 size: 15 residues. DNA for the CDR3: TGCGCCAGCAGCTTGGGACTAGCGGGAGCTTACGAGCAGTACTTC. Translating gives CASSLGLAGAYEQYF.

A note on this clone: A junction boundary mismatches the germline segment, possibly from a read error. This chain links TRBV28 with TRBJ2-7; 7 bases agree with TRBD1. The germline V gene encodes CDR1 MDHEN and CDR2 SYDVKM. The CDR3 is 12 residues long. CDR3 region: CASSLGSQGQIF. The CDR3 nucleotides read TGTGCCAGCAGCCTCGGCTCACAGGGACAGATTTTC.

The chain is built from TRBV6-2 or TRBV6-3 and TRBJ2-7; no clear D. Trimming stripped 6 bases from V and 6 bases from J, with 21 bases between. Germline loops: CDR1 MNHEY, CDR2 SVGEGT. This CDR3 region has 15 residues. CDR3 bases: TGTGCCAGCAGCAAGGCAGCGTTAAGTATTGGCGAGCAGTACTTC. It codes for CASSKAALSIGEQYF.

This chain joins TRBV15 and TRBJ2-7, with D unclear. The CDR3 length is 14 residues. Trimming left V 0 bases short and J 3 bases short, with 9 bases between. Germline CDR1 is LNHNV and CDR2 is YYDKDF (reference sequence). CDR3 residues: CATSRERIGYEQYF. CDR3 sequence (DNA): TGTGCCACCAGCAGAGAGCGGATCGGCTACGAGCAGTACTTC.

The chain is built from TRBV9 and TRBJ2-2; D call uncertain. V lost 2 bases and J 6 bases, leaving 14 bases between the germline ends. CDR3 size: 15 residues. Germline lookup yields CDR1 SGDLS and CDR2 YYNGEE. The CDR3 coding sequence is TGTGCCAGCAGCGTCGCGCCCGACGGGTCCGGGGAGCTGTTTTTT. It encodes CASSVAPDGSGELFF.

The gene calls are TRBV6-6 and TRBJ2-7; 11 positions match TRBD1. After removal of 6 bases from V and 3 bases from J, the junction contained 4 bases not matched to a gene. The CDR3 has 14 residues. Germline V gene sequence: CDR1 MNHNY, CDR2 SVGAGI (reference sequence). In nucleotides, the CDR3 is TGTGCCAGCAGCAAGGGACAGGGGGACTACGAGCAGTACTTC. Amino acids: CASSKGQGDYEQYF.

The J gene is TRBJ2-7, the V gene TRBV4-2; D might be TRBD1 (6 bases). The ends were cut back, 4 bases at V and 3 bases at J, with 10 bases in the middle. Germline V gene sequence: CDR1 LGHNA, CDR2 YNFKEQ. This CDR3 spans 13 amino acids. The CDR3 sequence is CASSPQQGYEQYF. The CDR3, as DNA: TGTGCCAGCAGCCCCCAACAGGGCTACGAGCAGTACTTC.

The chain employs TRBV7-3 and TRBJ2-1, with D possibly TRBD1 on 6 matching bases. Germline V gives CDR1 SGHTA, CDR2 FQGTGA. Trimming cost V 5 bases and J 7 bases, with 15 bases left between them. The CDR3 sequence is 14 residues long. CDR3 DNA sequence: TGTGCCAGCAGCCCGGGGACACAGGGAAATGAGCAGTTCTTC. This gives the protein CASSPGTQGNEQFF.